This T cell receptor beta chain is drawn from a study of blood T cell repertoires in COVID-19. Study as a whole: The United States, Italy and Spain supplied acute and convalescent COVID-19 samples. Sources were T cells, B-cell-depleted T cells, or PBMCs; the material itself was cDNA or gDNA.

Trimming removed 6 bases at V and 5 bases at J, with 7 bases between. The CDR3 totals 12 residues. In the original analysis: Amplification from reference gene primers served as the basis for estimated nucleated cell counts. The repertoire was sequenced with immunoSEQ multiplex PCR; TCRdb's copy has only in-frame clones and lacks some. V and J calls and clone size come straight from that table; D and trimming were deduced from the DNA. The data contain about 97,000 clones, 70% to 90% of them singletons. Sequences were obtained from peripheral blood. The V and J genes are TRBV23-1 and TRBJ2-2; D remains unclear. TRBV23-1 is an ORF for which the function is uncertain. The TCR comes from a man aged 45-65 years with active COVID-19. CDR3: CASRVGTGELFF. DNA for the CDR3: TGCGCCAGCAGGGTCGGGACCGGGGAGCTGTTTTTT.